One sample yielded the 13 T cell receptor beta chains listed below, sequenced in a study of T cells in Graves' hyperthyroidism and ophthalmopathy. RNA transcripts provided the source from which TCR beta CDR3 regions were amplified. First-round RT-PCR with HTBI primers amplified the TCR CDR3 region. TCRdb passed the multiplex PCR reads through MiXCR, listing each CDR3 protein once. The repertoire holds fewer than 200,000 distinct CDR3 sequences, with about 9.4% as singletons. The sample consisted of blood. These receptors all come from a woman under 30 with Graves' hyperthyroidism that later progressed to Graves' ophthalmopathy.

This clonotype was recorded at least ten times. The chain uses TRBV20-1 and TRBJ2-5; no definite D call. The CDR3 has 14 residues. Germline loops: CDR1 DFQATT, CDR2 SNEGSKA (reference sequence). Trimming took off 0 bases at V and 5 bases at J, with 13 bases between the two ends. CDR3 amino acids: CSARDQLGSETQYF. The CDR3 bases are TGCAGTGCTAGAGATCAGTTAGGGTCTGAGACCCAGTACTTC.

This clonotype was observed at least ten times. CDR3 sequence (DNA): TGTGCCAGCAGCCTCAGGGGAAGTAATGAAAAACTGTTTTTT. As protein: CASSLRGSNEKLFF. The chain uses TRBV28 and TRBJ1-4; D is possibly TRBD1 (6 bases). Germline loops: CDR1 MDHEN, CDR2 SYDVKM. Trimming stripped 6 bases from V and 4 bases from J, with 12 bases between. The CDR3 spans 14 residues.

This clonotype showed up many times. V usage is TRBV6-1 and J usage is TRBJ2-7; D uncertain. V was shortened by 3 bases and J by 2 bases, with 14 bases between the two germline ends. The CDR3 spans 15 residues. CDR1 MNHNS and CDR2 SASEGT come from the germline V gene. CDR3 in amino acids: CASSDPTFSPYEQYF. The DNA for the CDR3 is TGTGCCAGCAGTGACCCAACCTTTTCCCCCTACGAGCAGTACTTC.

This clonotype was seen a few times. The V call is TRBV4-1, the J call TRBJ2-3; 7 nucleotides agree with TRBD2. After removal of 0 bases from V and 4 bases from J, the junction contained 4 bases not matched to a gene. The CDR3 is made up of 15 amino acids. The germline gives CDR1 MGHRA, CDR2 YSYEKL. The CDR3 loop reads CASSQEGGFADTQYF. The CDR3 region has the DNA TGCGCCAGCAGCCAAGAGGGGGGGTTCGCAGATACGCAGTATTTT.

Relative to its sample, this clonotype is medium-sized. The rearrangement joins TRBV6-1 to TRBJ2-7, with 11 bases matching TRBD2. V trimming: 0 bases; J trimming: 5 bases; junction bases outside the gene matches: 3. CDR3 length: 15 residues. Germline loops: CDR1 MNHNS, CDR2 SASEGT. CDR3 DNA: TGTGCCAGCAGTGAAGCTAGCGGGGGGGCCCACGAGCAGTACTTC. Its protein product is CASSEASGGAHEQYF.

This clonotype has ten or more counts. V gene TRBV12-3 or TRBV12-4 combines with J gene TRBJ1-1; D not resolved. V lost 6 bases and J lost 7, with 21 bases in between. This CDR3 spans 15 amino acids. This chain's CDR3 is CASSLSLGRMGEAFF. The CDR3 DNA sequence: TGTGCCAGCAGCCTCTCCCTGGGCCGGATGGGTGAAGCTTTCTTT.

The chain recombines TRBV9 with TRBJ2-2; TRBD2 might be the D (6 bases). Per the germline V gene, CDR1 is SGDLS and CDR2 is YYNGEE. Trimming stripped 4 bases from V and 6 bases from J, with 19 bases between. The CDR3 totals 16 residues. The CDR3 sequence: CASSPVLGSPAGELFF. CDR3 bases: TGTGCCAGCAGCCCAGTGCTCGGGAGCCCCGCCGGGGAGCTGTTTTTT.

This clonotype was detected only a few times. The chain couples TRBV6-5 to TRBJ1-2; a possible D gene is TRBD1 (5 bases). Germline V gene data show CDR1 as MNHEY and CDR2 as SVGAGI. The V and J ends lost 2 bases and 4 bases respectively, with 14 bases between them. This CDR3 is built from 15 residues. In DNA, the CDR3 is TGTGCCAGCAGTTACGATCCAGGGTCCGGCTATGGCTACACCTTC. This codes for CASSYDPGSGYGYTF.

This clonotype has ten or more counts. J is TRBJ1-5 and V is TRBV7-9; D not resolved. In germline, CDR1 is SEHNR, CDR2 FQNEAQ (reference sequence). Trimming shortened V by 1 base and J by 7 bases, and 8 bases separated the two germline ends. The CDR3 is made up of 13 amino acids. The CDR3 DNA is TGTGCCAGCAGCTTAGTTCCGGGCCAGCCCCAGCATTTT. Protein product: CASSLVPGQPQHF.

There are many counts of this clonotype. The genes are TRBV9 and TRBJ1-1; 7 nucleotides align to TRBD1. V dropped 2 bases and J dropped 8; count of bases not matched to a gene: 15. The V gene's germline CDR1 is SGDLS and CDR2 YYNGEE. CDR3 length: 16 amino acids. CDR3 in amino acids: CASSVGTTGRGSEAFF. As DNA, the CDR3 is TGTGCCAGCAGCGTTGGGACGACAGGGAGGGGTTCAGAAGCTTTCTTT.

This clonotype was seen many times. This sequence joins TRBV3-1 and TRBJ1-1; D remains ambiguous. V lost 3 bases and J lost 3, with 8 bases in between. Germline V gene lookup returns CDR1 LGHDT and CDR2 YNNKEL (reference sequence). CDR3 length equals 13 residues. The CDR3 sequence: CASSQEIYTEAFF. The CDR3 DNA is TGTGCCAGCAGCCAGGAGATCTACACTGAAGCTTTCTTT.

This clonotype was counted ten times or more. V and J are TRBV10-3 and TRBJ2-5, with D possibly being TRBD1 (6 bases). Germline V gene data show CDR1 as ENHRY and CDR2 as SYGVKD. Trimming removed 5 bases at V and 5 bases at J, with 12 bases between. The CDR3 is 13 amino acids. The CDR3 nucleotides read TGTGCCATCAGTAAAACAGGGATGGAGACCCAGTACTTC. It specifies CAISKTGMETQYF.

This clonotype was counted ten times or more. The V call is TRBV7-9, the J call TRBJ2-7; D gene unclear. Between the trimmed V and J ends, which lost 6 bases and 0 bases, there was a span of 12 bases. CDR3 length: 14 amino acids. Germline assignment: CDR1 SEHNR and CDR2 FQNEAQ (reference sequence). The CDR3 here is CASRIRQTSYEQYF. Here the CDR3 DNA reads TGTGCCAGCAGAATCAGGCAAACCTCCTACGAGCAGTACTTC.